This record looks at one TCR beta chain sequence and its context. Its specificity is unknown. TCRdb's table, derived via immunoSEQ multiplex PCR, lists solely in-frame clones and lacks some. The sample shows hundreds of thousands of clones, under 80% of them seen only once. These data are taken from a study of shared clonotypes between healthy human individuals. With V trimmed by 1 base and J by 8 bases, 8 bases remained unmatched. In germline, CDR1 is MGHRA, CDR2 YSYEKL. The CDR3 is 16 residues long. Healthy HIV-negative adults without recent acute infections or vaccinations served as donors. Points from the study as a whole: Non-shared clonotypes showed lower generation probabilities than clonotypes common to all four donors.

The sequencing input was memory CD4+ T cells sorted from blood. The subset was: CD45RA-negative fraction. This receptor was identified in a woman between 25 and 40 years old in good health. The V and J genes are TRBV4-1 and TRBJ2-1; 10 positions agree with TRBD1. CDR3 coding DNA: TGCGCCAGCAGCCAAGGGACAGGGGGAACGTTCGATGAGCAGTTCTTC. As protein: CASSQGTGGTFDEQFF.